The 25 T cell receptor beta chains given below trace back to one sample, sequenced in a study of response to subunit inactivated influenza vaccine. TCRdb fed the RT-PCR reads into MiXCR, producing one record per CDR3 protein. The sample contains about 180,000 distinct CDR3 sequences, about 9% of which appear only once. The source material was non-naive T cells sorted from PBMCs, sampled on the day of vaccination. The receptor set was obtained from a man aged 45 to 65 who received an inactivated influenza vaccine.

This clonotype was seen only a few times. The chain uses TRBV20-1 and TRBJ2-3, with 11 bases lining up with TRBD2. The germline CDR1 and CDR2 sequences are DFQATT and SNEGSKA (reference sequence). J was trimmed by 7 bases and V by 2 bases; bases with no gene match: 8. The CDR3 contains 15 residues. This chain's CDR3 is CSARKPGLAAHTQYF. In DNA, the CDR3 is TGCAGTGCTAGAAAACCGGGACTAGCGGCCCATACGCAGTATTTT.

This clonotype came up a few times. In DNA form, the CDR3 reads TGCGCCAGCAGCTTGGATCAGGGATCGGGCGAGCAGTACTTC. It specifies CASSLDQGSGEQYF. The chain links TRBV5-1 to TRBJ2-7; TRBD1 is a possible D gene (5 bases). V was cut by 0 bases and J by 6 bases, with 13 bases left in between. CDR3 size: 14 residues. The germline CDR1 and CDR2 sequences are SGHRS and YFSETQ.

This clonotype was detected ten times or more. Here the CDR3 reads CSASTTYGNQPQHF. The CDR3 DNA sequence: TGCAGTGCTAGTACGACATATGGCAATCAGCCCCAGCATTTT. V gene TRBV20-1 combines with J gene TRBJ1-5, with D uncertain. CDR3 length equals 14 residues. Germline V CDR1 and CDR2: DFQATT, SNEGSKA (reference sequence). V lost 3 bases and J lost 2, with 11 bases in between.

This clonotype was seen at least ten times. The CDR3 bases are TGTGCCAGCAGCCAGTACAGGGGGCGACTTGGAAACACCATATATTTT. Amino acids: CASSQYRGRLGNTIYF. The chain joins TRBV11-2 to TRBJ1-3; 9 bases are shared with TRBD1. Germline V gives CDR1 SGHAT, CDR2 FQNNGV. The V gene end was trimmed by 5 bases and the J gene end by 3 bases; junction bases not matched to a gene: 8. There are 16 residues in the CDR3.

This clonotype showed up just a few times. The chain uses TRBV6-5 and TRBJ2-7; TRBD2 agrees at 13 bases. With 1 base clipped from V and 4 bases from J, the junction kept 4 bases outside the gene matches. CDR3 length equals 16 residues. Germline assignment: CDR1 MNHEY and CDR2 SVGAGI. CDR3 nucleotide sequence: TGTGCCAGCAGTTACTTGGGACTAGCGGGAAAATACGAGCAGTACTTC. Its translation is CASSYLGLAGKYEQYF.

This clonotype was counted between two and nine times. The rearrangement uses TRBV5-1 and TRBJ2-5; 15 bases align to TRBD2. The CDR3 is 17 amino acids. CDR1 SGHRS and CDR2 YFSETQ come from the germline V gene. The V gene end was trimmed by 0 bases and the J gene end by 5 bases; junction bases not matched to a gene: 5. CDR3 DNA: TGCGCCAGCAGCTTGGGGACTAGCGGGGGGGCCGTCGAGACCCAGTACTTC. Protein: CASSLGTSGGAVETQYF. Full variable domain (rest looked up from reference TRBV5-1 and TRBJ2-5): KAGVTQTPRYLIKTRGQQVTLSCSPISGHRSVSWYQQTPGQGLQFLFEYFSETQRNKGNFPGRFSGRQFSNSRSEMNVSTLELGDSALYLCASSLGTSGGAVETQYFGPGTRLLVL.

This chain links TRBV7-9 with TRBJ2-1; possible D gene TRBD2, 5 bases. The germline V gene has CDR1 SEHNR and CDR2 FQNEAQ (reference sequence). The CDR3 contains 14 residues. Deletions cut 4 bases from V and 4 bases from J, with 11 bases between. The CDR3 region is CASSSQTRYNEQFF. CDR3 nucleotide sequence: TGTGCCAGCAGCTCCCAAACTAGATACAATGAGCAGTTCTTC.

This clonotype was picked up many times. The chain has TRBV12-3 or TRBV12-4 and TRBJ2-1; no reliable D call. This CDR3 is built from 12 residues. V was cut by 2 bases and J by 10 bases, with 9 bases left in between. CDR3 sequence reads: CASSLNPVEQFF. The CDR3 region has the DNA TGTGCCAGCAGTTTAAATCCTGTGGAGCAGTTCTTC.

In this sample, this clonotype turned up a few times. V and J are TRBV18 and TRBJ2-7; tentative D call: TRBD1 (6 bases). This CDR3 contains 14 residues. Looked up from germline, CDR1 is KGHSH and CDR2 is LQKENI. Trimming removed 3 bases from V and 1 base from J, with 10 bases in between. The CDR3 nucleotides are TGTGCCAGCTCACCGGGGGCAGTTTCCTACGAGCAGTACTTC. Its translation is CASSPGAVSYEQYF.

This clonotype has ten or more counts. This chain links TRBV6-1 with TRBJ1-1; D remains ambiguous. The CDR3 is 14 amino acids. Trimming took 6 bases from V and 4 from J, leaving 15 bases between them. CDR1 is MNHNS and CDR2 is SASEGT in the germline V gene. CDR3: CASSTGSRGTEAFF. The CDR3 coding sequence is TGTGCCAGCAGCACCGGGTCCCGGGGCACTGAAGCTTTCTTT.

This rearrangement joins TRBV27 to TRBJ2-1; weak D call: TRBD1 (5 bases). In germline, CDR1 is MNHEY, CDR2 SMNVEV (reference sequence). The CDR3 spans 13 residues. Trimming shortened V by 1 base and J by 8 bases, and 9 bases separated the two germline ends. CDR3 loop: CASSLWGSDEQFF. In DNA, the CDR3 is TGTGCCAGCAGTTTATGGGGCTCTGATGAGCAGTTCTTC.

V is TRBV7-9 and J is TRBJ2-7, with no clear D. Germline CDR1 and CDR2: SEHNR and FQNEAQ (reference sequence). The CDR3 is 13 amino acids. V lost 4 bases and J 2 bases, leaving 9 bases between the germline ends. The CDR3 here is CASSSSNAYEQYF. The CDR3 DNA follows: TGTGCCAGCAGCTCGTCAAATGCCTACGAGCAGTACTTC.

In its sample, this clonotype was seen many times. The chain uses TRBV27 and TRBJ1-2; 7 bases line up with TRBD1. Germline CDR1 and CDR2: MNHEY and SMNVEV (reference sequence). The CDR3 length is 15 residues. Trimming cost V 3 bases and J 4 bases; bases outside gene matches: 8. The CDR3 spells CASSLYQGDIYGYTF. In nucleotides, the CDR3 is TGTGCCAGCAGTTTGTATCAGGGGGACATCTATGGCTACACCTTC.

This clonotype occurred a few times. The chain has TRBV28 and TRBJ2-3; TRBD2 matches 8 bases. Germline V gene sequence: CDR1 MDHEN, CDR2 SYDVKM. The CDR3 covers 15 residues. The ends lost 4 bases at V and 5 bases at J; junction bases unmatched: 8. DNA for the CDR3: TGTGCCAGCAGTTCTCCCGGGACTAGGGAAGATACGCAGTATTTT. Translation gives CASSSPGTREDTQYF.

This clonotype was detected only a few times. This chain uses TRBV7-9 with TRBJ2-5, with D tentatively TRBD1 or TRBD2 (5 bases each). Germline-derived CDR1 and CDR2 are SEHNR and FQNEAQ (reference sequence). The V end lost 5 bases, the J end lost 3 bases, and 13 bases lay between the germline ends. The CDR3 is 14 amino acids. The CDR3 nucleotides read TGTGCCAGCAGCAATAGATTGGGGGAAGAGACCCAGTACTTC. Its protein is CASSNRLGEETQYF.

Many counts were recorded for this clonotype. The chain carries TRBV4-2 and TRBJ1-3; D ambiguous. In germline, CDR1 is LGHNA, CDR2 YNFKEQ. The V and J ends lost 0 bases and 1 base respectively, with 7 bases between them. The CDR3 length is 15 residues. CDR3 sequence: CASSQDRTSGNTIYF. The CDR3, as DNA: TGTGCCAGCAGCCAAGATCGCACTTCTGGAAACACCATATATTTT.

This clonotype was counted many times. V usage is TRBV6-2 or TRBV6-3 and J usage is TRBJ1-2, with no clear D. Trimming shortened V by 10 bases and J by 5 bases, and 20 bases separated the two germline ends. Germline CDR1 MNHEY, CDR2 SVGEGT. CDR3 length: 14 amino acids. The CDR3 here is CATTYSTMGYGYTF. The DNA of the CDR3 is TGTGCCACTACCTACTCGACGATGGGATATGGCTACACCTTC.

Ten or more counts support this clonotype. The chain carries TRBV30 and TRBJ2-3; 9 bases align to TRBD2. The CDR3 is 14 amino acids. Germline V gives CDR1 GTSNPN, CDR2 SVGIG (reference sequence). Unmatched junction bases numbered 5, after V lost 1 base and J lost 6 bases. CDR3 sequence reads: CAWSGVAGADTQYF. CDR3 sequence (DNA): TGTGCCTGGAGTGGGGTAGCGGGAGCCGATACGCAGTATTTT.

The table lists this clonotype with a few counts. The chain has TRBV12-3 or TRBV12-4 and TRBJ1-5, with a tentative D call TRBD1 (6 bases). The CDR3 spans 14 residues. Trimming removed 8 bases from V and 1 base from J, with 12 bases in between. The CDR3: CASGNRESNQPQHF. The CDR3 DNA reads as TGTGCCAGCGGAAACAGGGAAAGCAATCAGCCCCAGCATTTT.

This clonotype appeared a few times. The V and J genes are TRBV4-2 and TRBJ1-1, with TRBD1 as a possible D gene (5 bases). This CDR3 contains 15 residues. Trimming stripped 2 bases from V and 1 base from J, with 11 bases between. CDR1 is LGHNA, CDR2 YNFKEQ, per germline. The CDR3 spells CASSQPQGRNTEAFF. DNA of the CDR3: TGTGCCAGCAGCCAACCCCAGGGCCGGAACACTGAAGCTTTCTTT.

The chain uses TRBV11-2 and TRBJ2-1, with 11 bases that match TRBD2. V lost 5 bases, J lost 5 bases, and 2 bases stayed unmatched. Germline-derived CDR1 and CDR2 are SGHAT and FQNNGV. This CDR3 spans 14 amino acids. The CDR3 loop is CASSLTSGNNEQFF. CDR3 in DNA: TGTGCCAGCAGCCTGACTAGCGGGAACAATGAGCAGTTCTTC. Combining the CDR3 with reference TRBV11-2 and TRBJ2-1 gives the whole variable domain EAGVAQSPRYKIIEKRQSVAFWCNPISGHATLYWYQQILGQGPKLLIQFQNNGVVDDSQLPKDRFSAERLKGVDSTLKIQPAKLEDSAVYLCASSLTSGNNEQFFGPGTRLTVL.

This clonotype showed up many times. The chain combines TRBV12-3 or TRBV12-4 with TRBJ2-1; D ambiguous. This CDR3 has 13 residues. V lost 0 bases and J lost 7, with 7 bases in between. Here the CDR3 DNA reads TGTGCCAGCAGTTTAGCTACCGGGAATGAGCAGTTCTTC. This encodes CASSLATGNEQFF.

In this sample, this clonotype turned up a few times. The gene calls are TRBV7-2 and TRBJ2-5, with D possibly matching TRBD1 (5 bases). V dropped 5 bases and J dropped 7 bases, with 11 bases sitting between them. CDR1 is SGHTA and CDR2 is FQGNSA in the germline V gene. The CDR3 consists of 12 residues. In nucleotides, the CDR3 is TGTGCCAGCAGCGCAGGGTTCGGGACCCAGTACTTC. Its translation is CASSAGFGTQYF.

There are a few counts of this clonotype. CDR3 amino acids: CASSIAPRRARSDEQYF. CDR3 sequence (DNA): TGTGCCAGTAGTATTGCCCCGAGGAGGGCGCGTTCCGACGAGCAGTACTTC. This chain joins TRBV19 and TRBJ2-7; a weak D match, TRBD2 (6 bases). The CDR3 consists of 17 residues. Germline V gives CDR1 LNHDA, CDR2 SQIVND (reference sequence). V lost 3 bases, J lost 5 bases, and 23 bases lay in between.

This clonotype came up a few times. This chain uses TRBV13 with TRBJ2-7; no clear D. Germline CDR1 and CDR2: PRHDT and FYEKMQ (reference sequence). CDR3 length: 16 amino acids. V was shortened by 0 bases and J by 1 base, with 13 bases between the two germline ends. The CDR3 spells CASSLGGSLLSYEQYF. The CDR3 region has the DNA TGTGCCAGCAGCTTAGGGGGCAGTCTCCTATCCTACGAGCAGTACTTC.